This T cell receptor beta chain was sequenced in a study of T cells in Graves' hyperthyroidism and ophthalmopathy. Amplified regions were TCR beta CDR3 sequences from RNA transcripts. The HTBI primer set was used in a first-round RT-PCR of the TCR CDR3. TCRdb reprocessed the multiplex PCR reads with MiXCR, giving one entry per CDR3 protein. The profile shows approximately 590,000 distinct CDR3 sequences, about 43% of them singletons. The sequencing sample was made of peripheral blood or thyroid tissue (not recorded which). The sequence derives from a woman younger than 30 with Graves' hyperthyroidism.

The CDR3 coding sequence is TGTGCCAGCAGCCGAGCGGTTTCTAGCACAGATACGCAGTATTTT. It specifies CASSRAVSSTDTQYF. This chain uses TRBV7-2 with TRBJ2-3, with D possibly TRBD2 on 5 matching bases. CDR3 length: 15 residues. V was shortened by 5 bases and J by 0 bases, with 12 bases between the two germline ends. Germline lookup yields CDR1 SGHTA and CDR2 FQGNSA.